This is a list of T cell receptor beta chains from one sample in a study of cytomegalovirus exposure and HLA in healthy donors. Data came from immunoSEQ multiplex PCR; TCRdb stores just in-frame clones and leaves some out. The sample consists of approximately 110,000 clones, around 80% of them appearing once. Sequenced sample: PBMCs. Receptors were obtained from a man aged 45-65 years in good health and CMV-seronegative. The CDR3 runs from the conserved cysteine through the conserved F or W. A D gene is named only where the DNA matches it firmly. Size values are once, few and many counts, or a class for expanded clones, and some rows have none.

v_call	d_call	j_call	clone_size	cdr3_aa	cdr3_nt
TRBV5-8	TRBD1	TRBJ2-3	NA	CASSTDRGTDTQYF	TGTGCCAGCAGTACGGACAGGGGGACAGATACGCAGTATTTT
TRBV30	TRBD2	TRBJ2-7	NA	CAWSVRGLAGGGYEQYF	TGTGCCTGGAGTGTACGGGGGCTAGCGGGGGGCGGATACGAGCAGTACTTC
TRBV5-1	NA	TRBJ2-7	NA	CASSLASAVRGEQYF	TGCGCCAGCAGCTTGGCTAGCGCGGTTCGGGGAGAGCAGTACTTC
TRBV13	NA	TRBJ2-1	NA	CASSLGISSYNEQFF	TGTGCCAGCAGCTTGGGCATAAGCTCCTACAATGAGCAGTTCTTC
TRBV18	NA	TRBJ2-3	once	CASSPPQAGSILSTDTQYF	TGTGCCAGCTCACCACCCCAAGCAGGGTCGATCCTGAGCACAGATACGCAGTATTTT
TRBV4-3	TRBD2	TRBJ2-3	NA	CASSQDTGGTSGTEDTQYF	TGCGCCAGCAGCCAAGATACGGGGGGGACTAGCGGGACGGAAGATACGCAGTATTTT
TRBV5-6	NA	TRBJ2-7	once	CASSLSLGQLRPYEQYF	TGTGCCAGCAGCTTGAGTTTGGGACAACTGAGGCCCTACGAGCAGTACTTC
TRBV7-9	NA	TRBJ2-1	once	CASSLVEAAEQFF	TGTGCCAGCAGCTTAGTGGAGGCCGCCGAGCAGTTCTTC
TRBV7-3	TRBD1	TRBJ2-1	NA	CASSLMDDRGYEQFF	TGTGCCAGCAGCTTAATGGACGACAGGGGGTATGAGCAGTTCTTC
TRBV28	NA	TRBJ1-2	once	CASSSQYGYTF	TGTGCCAGCAGTTCCCAGTATGGCTACACCTTC
TRBV29-1	NA	TRBJ1-1	NA	CSVGHLNTEAFF	TGCAGCGTCGGACATCTGAACACTGAAGCTTTCTTT
TRBV30	NA	TRBJ1-1	NA	CAWSEGDTEAFF	TGTGCCTGGAGTGAGGGGGACACTGAAGCTTTCTTT
TRBV18	TRBD1	TRBJ1-1	NA	CASSPGTVDTEAFF	TGTGCCAGCTCACCCGGGACAGTAGACACTGAAGCTTTCTTT
TRBV2	NA	TRBJ1-1	NA	CASLGSRGGETEAFF	TGTGCCAGCTTAGGATCTAGGGGGGGAGAAACTGAAGCTTTCTTT
TRBV4-2	TRBD1	TRBJ2-6	NA	CASSQGQGSGANVLTF	TGTGCCAGCAGCCAGGGACAGGGGTCAGGGGCCAACGTCCTGACTTTC
TRBV2	NA	TRBJ2-1	few	CASSEWGRVDNEQFF	TGTGCCAGCAGTGAGTGGGGGCGGGTAGACAATGAGCAGTTCTTC
TRBV6-5	TRBD1	TRBJ1-2	NA	CASSSGTGWANYGYTF	TGTGCCAGCAGTTCTGGGACAGGGTGGGCCAACTATGGCTACACCTTC
TRBV19	NA	TRBJ2-2	few	CASRSLGELFF	TGTGCCAGTAGGAGTCTCGGGGAGCTGTTTTTT
TRBV2	TRBD1	TRBJ1-1	NA	CASSEARLGTGRNAFF	TGTGCCAGCAGTGAAGCCCGCTTGGGGACAGGGAGGAATGCTTTCTTT
TRBV14	NA	TRBJ2-3	NA	CASSQARSGTQYF	TGTGCCAGCAGCCAAGCCCGGTCGGGTACGCAGTATTTT
TRBV18	NA	TRBJ2-5	NA	CASSPSLGETQYF	TGTGCCAGCTCACCATCTCTCGGGGAGACCCAGTACTTC
TRBV5-6	NA	TRBJ1-1	few	CASRPIGTPMNTEAFF	TGTGCCAGCCGTCCTATAGGGACACCTATGAACACTGAAGCTTTCTTT
TRBV19	NA	TRBJ2-3	NA	CASSAGDTQYF	TGTGCCAGTAGTGCGGGGGATACGCAGTATTTT
TRBV25-1	TRBD1	TRBJ1-3	NA	CASSVFGRGFSGNTIYF	TGTGCCAGCAGTGTTTTCGGCAGGGGGTTCTCTGGAAACACCATATATTTT
TRBV5-4	TRBD1	TRBJ2-3	NA	CASSGGQVTDTQYF	TGTGCCAGCAGCGGTGGACAGGTCACAGATACGCAGTATTTT
TRBV19	TRBD2	TRBJ2-1	NA	CASSTRGGRGDEQFF	TGTGCCAGTAGTACTCGTGGCGGGAGAGGAGATGAGCAGTTCTTC
TRBV19	TRBD2	TRBJ2-1	NA	CAIGTRGVQFF	TGTGCCATAGGGACTAGAGGTGTGCAGTTCTTC
TRBV7-3	TRBD2	TRBJ2-7	once	CASSLGGGSGEQYF	TGTGCCAGCAGCTTAGGCGGGGGGTCTGGGGAGCAGTACTTC
TRBV7-2	NA	TRBJ1-3	NA	CASSLLGRGNTIYF	TGTGCCAGCAGCTTATTGGGCAGGGGAAACACCATATATTTT
TRBV30	NA	TRBJ1-4	NA	CAWSGDSINEKLFF	TGTGCCTGGAGTGGCGACAGTATTAATGAAAAACTGTTTTTT
TRBV9	NA	TRBJ2-2	NA	CASSGEDVATGELFF	TGTGCCAGCAGCGGGGAGGACGTTGCGACCGGGGAGCTGTTTTTT
TRBV9	NA	TRBJ2-2	NA	CASNVQTGELFF	TGTGCCAGCAACGTTCAGACCGGGGAGCTGTTTTTT
TRBV7-2	NA	TRBJ1-2	once	CASSLVRGDGGYTF	TGTGCCAGCAGCTTAGTTCGGGGGGACGGTGGCTACACCTTC
TRBV28	TRBD1	TRBJ1-3	few	CASSLLQGVNTIYF	TGTGCCAGCAGTTTATTGCAGGGGGTAAACACCATATATTTT
TRBV6-4	TRBD2	TRBJ2-5	NA	CATTSGTSGHGGETQYF	TGTGCCACCACATCCGGGACTAGCGGACATGGGGGAGAGACCCAGTACTTC
TRBV5-4	TRBD2	TRBJ2-5	NA	CASSPGLGETQYF	TGTGCCAGCAGCCCCGGACTAGGGGAGACCCAGTACTTC
TRBV14	TRBD1	TRBJ2-7	NA	CASSWTGTLHEQYF	TGTGCCAGCAGCTGGACAGGGACTCTGCACGAGCAGTACTTC
TRBV27	TRBD1	TRBJ2-5	NA	CASSSSQGREETQYF	TGTGCCAGCAGTTCCTCACAGGGGAGAGAAGAGACCCAGTACTTC
TRBV18	NA	TRBJ1-1	NA	CASSATGRGNTEAFF	TGTGCCAGCTCAGCTACAGGGAGAGGGAACACTGAAGCTTTCTTT
TRBV5-1	TRBD1	TRBJ2-7	once	CASSFQGARYEQYF	TGCGCCAGCAGCTTCCAGGGGGCGCGGTACGAGCAGTACTTC
TRBV7-2	TRBD1	TRBJ2-7	NA	CASSLGQAPPEQYF	TGTGCCAGCAGCCTCGGACAGGCGCCCCCCGAGCAGTACTTC
TRBV29-1	TRBD2	TRBJ2-7	NA	CSAGTSGGPYEQYF	TGCAGCGCCGGGACTAGCGGGGGGCCCTACGAGCAGTACTTC
TRBV4-3	NA	TRBJ2-3	NA	CASSQKGAAGTQYF	TGCGCCAGCAGCCAAAAAGGGGCGGCGGGGACGCAGTATTTT
TRBV6-5	TRBD1	TRBJ2-4	few	CASRAGGIQYF	TGTGCCAGCAGGGCAGGGGGCATTCAGTACTTC
TRBV9	TRBD1	TRBJ2-7	NA	CASSVGTGGHWEQYF	TGTGCCAGCAGCGTCGGGACAGGGGGCCACTGGGAGCAGTACTTC
TRBV6-5	TRBD1	TRBJ2-2	NA	CASSYRDSRRTGELFF	TGTGCCAGCAGTTACAGGGACAGTCGGCGGACCGGGGAGCTGTTTTTT
TRBV28	TRBD2	TRBJ2-3	NA	CASTPGGDTQYF	TGTGCCAGCACTCCGGGGGGAGATACGCAGTATTTT
TRBV9	TRBD1	TRBJ1-4	NA	CSSSVGQGANEKLFF	TGTTCCAGCAGCGTGGGACAGGGGGCTAATGAAAAACTGTTTTTT
TRBV19	NA	TRBJ1-5	NA	CASSIAGVGNQPQHF	TGTGCCAGTAGTATAGCAGGGGTCGGCAATCAGCCCCAGCATTTT
TRBV27	NA	TRBJ1-5	NA	CASREGNQPQHF	TGTGCCAGCCGGGAGGGCAATCAGCCCCAGCATTTT
TRBV7-2	TRBD1	TRBJ2-7	NA	CASSFDRASSYEQYF	TGTGCCAGCAGCTTTGACAGGGCTAGCTCCTACGAGCAGTACTTC